The 31 T cell receptor beta chains below come from one sample, sequenced in a study of blood T cell repertoires in COVID-19. Produced via immunoSEQ multiplex PCR; TCRdb's table is partial and in-frame only. Of about 160,000 clones listed, 90% to 95% are singletons. Source material: peripheral blood. The source is a woman aged 55-75 years with COVID-19, enrolled during active disease.

The J gene is TRBJ2-3, the V gene TRBV6-4, with 12 nucleotides matching TRBD2. Per germline, CDR1 MRHNA and CDR2 SNTAGT. V dropped 3 bases and J dropped 5; count of bases not matched to a gene: 9. This CDR3 comprises 17 residues. As DNA, the CDR3 is TGTGCCAGCAGTGAACTAGCGGGGGGCCCCGGGAGAGATACGCAGTATTTT. Translated, it gives CASSELAGGPGRDTQYF.

The chain recombines TRBV3-1 (or the pseudogene TRBV3-2) with TRBJ2-6, with unresolved D. The ends were cut back, 3 bases at V and 4 bases at J, with 16 bases in the middle. This CDR3 has 17 residues. In germline, CDR1 is LGHDT, CDR2 YNNKEL (reference sequence). This chain's CDR3 is CASSQDAGVAGANVLTF. CDR3 nucleotides: TGTGCCAGCAGCCAGGATGCAGGCGTTGCCGGGGCCAACGTCCTGACTTTC.

This rearrangement joins TRBV7-2 to TRBJ1-3; D unresolved. From germline, CDR1 is SGHTA and CDR2 FQGNSA. This CDR3 has 16 residues. The V end was cut by 5 bases, the J end by 0 bases, with 14 bases between. This CDR3 reads CASSTLAANSGNTIYF. In DNA, the CDR3 is TGTGCCAGCAGCACCCTCGCGGCCAACTCTGGAAACACCATATATTTT.

The chain joins TRBV7-2 to TRBJ1-4, with D perhaps matching TRBD1 (5 bases). V was pared by 1 base and J by 4 bases, with 7 bases between. CDR3 length: 14 amino acids. The germline V gene has CDR1 SGHTA and CDR2 FQGNSA. Written as DNA, the CDR3 is TGTGCCAGCAGCTTAGGGGGGGGTAATGAAAAACTGTTTTTT. Translating gives CASSLGGGNEKLFF.

This clone was observed a single time. The genes are TRBV19 and TRBJ1-2; 11 nucleotides align to TRBD1. The CDR3 totals 14 residues. Germline V lookup: CDR1 LNHDA, CDR2 SQIVND (reference sequence). After removal of 4 bases from V and 8 bases from J, the junction contained 6 bases not matched to a gene. This CDR3 is CASSKGQGAGGYTF. The CDR3 DNA reads as TGTGCCAGTAGTAAAGGACAGGGGGCCGGAGGCTACACCTTC.

This chain uses TRBV14 with TRBJ1-1; 7 bases match TRBD1. This CDR3 contains 15 residues. In germline, CDR1 is SGHDN, CDR2 FVKESK. After removal of 4 bases from V and 7 bases from J, the junction contained 12 bases not matched to a gene. CDR3 sequence (DNA): TGTGCCAGCAGCCCTCTCTCAGGGGGGCCGGGTGAAGCTTTCTTT. Translating it yields CASSPLSGGPGEAFF.

The genes are TRBV2 and TRBJ2-2, with TRBD2 as a possible D gene (6 bases). This CDR3 has 18 residues. The V end was cut by 2 bases, the J end by 7 bases, with 23 bases between. Germline-derived CDR1 and CDR2 are SNHLY and FYNNEI. The CDR3 region is CASSEITREAQPHGELFF. CDR3 in DNA: TGTGCCAGCAGTGAAATCACCAGGGAGGCTCAACCCCACGGGGAGCTGTTTTTT.

The rearrangement joins TRBV5-4 to TRBJ1-4; TRBD1 aligns across 7 bases. J was trimmed by 5 bases and V by 0 bases; bases with no gene match: 7. Germline assignment: CDR1 SGHNT and CDR2 YYREEE (reference sequence). CDR3 length: 16 residues. CDR3 loop: CASSLVPGTENEKLFF. The CDR3 DNA is TGTGCCAGCAGCTTGGTGCCCGGGACAGAAAATGAAAAACTGTTTTTT.

The chain employs TRBV7-2 and TRBJ1-5; 7 nucleotides line up with TRBD1. CDR1 is SGHTA, CDR2 FQGNSA, per germline. This CDR3 has 13 residues. V lost 5 bases and J lost 6; bases outside the gene matches: 4. DNA for the CDR3: TGTGCCAGCAGCGTTGACAGGGCTCAGCCCCAGCATTTT. Translation gives CASSVDRAQPQHF.

The rearrangement joins TRBV7-8 to TRBJ1-2; D gene unclear. With 5 bases removed from V and 7 bases from J, the gap between germline ends came to 17 bases. The germline CDR1 and CDR2 sequences are SGHVS and FQNEAQ. There are 14 residues in the CDR3. The DNA of the CDR3 is TGTGCCAGCAGCCGAGACACCGCCGCGGGTGGCTACACCTTC. Amino acid sequence: CASSRDTAAGGYTF.

This chain links TRBV5-1 with TRBJ1-1; 7 bases agree with TRBD1. The CDR3 sequence is 14 residues long. Germline V gives CDR1 SGHRS, CDR2 YFSETQ. The V gene end was trimmed by 2 bases and the J gene end by 5 bases; junction bases not matched to a gene: 6. This CDR3 reads CASSLQGTRTEAFF. The CDR3, as DNA: TGCGCCAGCAGCTTACAGGGGACTCGGACTGAAGCTTTCTTT.

The rearrangement uses TRBV15 and TRBJ2-4; the D gene is possibly TRBD2 (7 bases). Germline V CDR1 and CDR2: LNHNV, YYDKDF (reference sequence). V was shortened by 4 bases and J by 4 bases, with 14 bases between the two germline ends. This CDR3 is 15 amino acids long. CDR3 protein: CATSTGGHGKNIQYF. The CDR3 DNA follows: TGTGCCACCAGCACGGGGGGCCATGGGAAAAACATTCAGTACTTC.

The J gene is TRBJ1-1, the V gene TRBV4-1; 7 nucleotides agree with TRBD1. CDR1 and CDR2 (germline): MGHRA, YSYEKL. V gave up 4 bases and J gave up 7 bases; unmatched junction bases: 6. The CDR3 totals 13 residues. CDR3 sequence reads: CASSRQGGYEAFF. Here the CDR3 DNA reads TGCGCCAGCAGCCGGCAGGGGGGATATGAAGCTTTCTTT.

This chain joins TRBV18 and TRBJ1-2; D not certain. The CDR3 has 15 residues. Trimming stripped 2 bases from V and 8 bases from J, with 18 bases between. Per the germline V gene, CDR1 is KGHSH and CDR2 is LQKENI. In DNA form, the CDR3 reads TGTGCCAGCTCACCAAGAAGTTACGGGGATCGGGGCTACACCTTC. The encoded protein is CASSPRSYGDRGYTF.

This chain uses TRBV3-1 (or the pseudogene TRBV3-2) with TRBJ1-2; 8 positions agree with TRBD1. CDR3 length: 17 amino acids. Trimming removed 1 base from V and 1 base from J; junction bases left unmatched: 8. CDR1 is LGHDT, CDR2 YNNKEL, per germline (reference sequence). The CDR3 protein is CASSQVSMGTGNYGYTF. The CDR3 DNA is TGTGCCAGCAGCCAAGTATCTATGGGGACAGGTAACTATGGCTACACCTTC.

In its sample, this clone was seen a few times. The V and J genes are TRBV9 and TRBJ1-2; possibly TRBD1 for D (5 bases). The V end was cut by 1 base, the J end by 4 bases, with 14 bases between. This CDR3 region has 15 residues. In germline, CDR1 is SGDLS, CDR2 YYNGEE. The CDR3 reads CASSVSGAGRYGYTF. In DNA, the CDR3 is TGTGCCAGCAGCGTAAGCGGGGCAGGTCGCTATGGCTACACCTTC.

The chain joins TRBV5-6 to TRBJ1-1; perhaps TRBD1 as D (5 bases). V dropped 4 bases and J dropped 4 bases, with 11 bases sitting between them. Germline CDR1 SGHDT, CDR2 YYEEEE. The CDR3 runs to 13 residues. DNA for the CDR3: TGTGCCAGCAGCGCAGGGTCATCCACTGAAGCTTTCTTT. Amino acid sequence: CASSAGSSTEAFF.

The chain has TRBV7-9 and TRBJ2-2, with D perhaps matching TRBD2 (6 bases). V lost 5 bases, J lost 3 bases, and 13 bases lay in between. The CDR3 totals 15 residues. Germline loops: CDR1 SEHNR, CDR2 FQNEAQ (reference sequence). The CDR3 DNA is TGTGCCAGCAGCCTCCGGGACTGGGACACCGGGGAGCTGTTTTTT. Residues: CASSLRDWDTGELFF. Variable domain in full (rest from reference TRBV7-9 and TRBJ2-2): DTGVSQNPRHKITKRGQNVTFRCDPISEHNRLYWYRQTLGQGPEFLTYFQNEAQLEKSRLLSDRFSAERPKGSFSTLEIQRTEQGDSAMYLCASSLRDWDTGELFFGEGSRLTVL.

This chain links TRBV6-5 with TRBJ1-2, with 9 positions matching TRBD1. The V gene end was trimmed by 9 bases and the J gene end by 2 bases; junction bases not matched to a gene: 4. Germline V gives CDR1 MNHEY, CDR2 SVGAGI. The CDR3 runs to 13 residues. The CDR3 nucleotides read TGTGCCAGTAGACAGGGGGGGAACTATGGCTACACCTTC. Translating it yields CASRQGGNYGYTF.

This chain connects TRBV6-5 to TRBJ1-1, with 9 bases matching TRBD1. V was clipped by 8 bases and J by 3 bases; unmatched bases: 10. Germline CDR1 reads MNHEY; CDR2 reads SVGAGI. The CDR3 spans 15 residues. The CDR3 nucleotides are TGTGCCAGCGGTACAGGGGGCATTTTCGACACTGAAGCTTTCTTT. Translated: CASGTGGIFDTEAFF.

This chain joins TRBV18 and TRBJ1-3; D is perhaps TRBD1 (6 bases). Trimming took 5 bases from V and 2 from J, leaving 7 bases between them. The CDR3 consists of 13 residues. Germline V gene sequence: CDR1 KGHSH, CDR2 LQKENI. The CDR3 DNA sequence: TGTGCCAGCTCAGGGACACCTGGAAACACCATATATTTT. Its translation is CASSGTPGNTIYF.

On this clone itself: One junction end disagrees with the germline gene, perhaps due to a read error. This rearrangement joins TRBV13 to TRBJ2-5; the D gene is possibly TRBD1 (6 bases). Germline CDR1 is PRHDT and CDR2 is FYEKMQ (reference sequence). This CDR3 is 11 amino acids long. CDR3 region: CASSYRIRTDF. The CDR3 DNA sequence: TGTGCCAGCAGCTACCGTATTAGGACAGACTTC.

This clone was recorded once. The genes are TRBV7-2 and TRBJ1-5, with D tentatively TRBD1 (6 bases). The CDR3 has 18 amino acids. Germline V CDR1 and CDR2: SGHTA, FQGNSA. Trimming left V 0 bases short and J 0 bases short, with 15 bases between. The CDR3 reads CASSLARFGQTSNQPQHF. CDR3 sequence (DNA): TGTGCCAGCAGCTTAGCTAGGTTCGGACAGACTAGCAATCAGCCCCAGCATTTT.

This chain joins TRBV27 and TRBJ2-7; D might be TRBD1 (6 bases). The CDR3 contains 21 residues. Germline V gene lookup returns CDR1 MNHEY and CDR2 SMNVEV (reference sequence). The ends were cut back, 5 bases at V and 6 bases at J, with 38 bases in the middle. In DNA, the CDR3 is TGTGCCAGCAGTGCTACCAAATTGTTTTCCCGACAGGACACCCTATCCGGCGAGCAGTACTTC. Residues: CASSATKLFSRQDTLSGEQYF.

The chain has TRBV4-2 and TRBJ1-1, with no clear D. The CDR3 extends over 15 amino acids. In germline, CDR1 is LGHNA, CDR2 YNFKEQ. With 2 bases removed from V and 0 bases from J, the gap between germline ends came to 10 bases. The CDR3 spells CASSQRQLLNTEAFF. Here the CDR3 DNA reads TGTGCCAGCAGCCAACGACAATTATTGAACACTGAAGCTTTCTTT.

The V and J genes are TRBV5-4 and TRBJ2-5; 12 nucleotides line up with TRBD2. CDR3 length: 15 amino acids. CDR1 SGHNT and CDR2 YYREEE come from the germline V gene (reference sequence). The V gene end was trimmed by 4 bases and the J gene end by 5 bases; junction bases not matched to a gene: 6. DNA of the CDR3: TGTGCCAGCAGCGAGACTAGCGGGGGCATGGAGACCCAGTACTTC. Translated: CASSETSGGMETQYF.

The chain employs TRBV2 and TRBJ2-1; 11 nucleotides line up with TRBD1. Germline V CDR1 and CDR2: SNHLY, FYNNEI. J gave up 7 bases and V 6 bases, and 5 bases lay outside the gene matches. The length of the CDR3 is 14 residues. The CDR3 region has the DNA TGTGCCAGCAGGGACGGACAGGGGGCTAATGAGCAGTTCTTC. This gives the protein CASRDGQGANEQFF.

CDR3 bases: TGTGCCAGCTCACAGAGCTCCTATAATTCACCCCTCCACTTT. Protein product: CASSQSSYNSPLHF. The chain is built from TRBV7-2 and TRBJ1-6; D unresolved. The CDR3 loop spans 14 amino acids. Germline loops: CDR1 SGHTA, CDR2 FQGNSA. Deletions cut 8 bases from V and 0 bases from J, with 8 bases between. Drawing the rest from reference TRBV7-2 and TRBJ1-6, the complete variable domain is GAGVSQSPSNKVTEKGKDVELRCDPISGHTALYWYRQSLGQGLEFLIYFQGNSAPDKSGLPSDRFSAERTGGSVSTLTIQRTQQEDSAVYLCASSQSSYNSPLHFGNGTRLTVT.

The chain joins TRBV4-2 to TRBJ2-2, with 11 bases matching TRBD2. The CDR3 consists of 18 residues. V shed 2 bases and J 1 base; nucleotides not matched to a gene: 6. Germline V gene lookup returns CDR1 LGHNA and CDR2 YNFKEQ. CDR3 residues: CASSQPPGTSGNTGELFF. CDR3 DNA: TGTGCCAGCAGCCAACCCCCCGGGACTAGCGGGAACACCGGGGAGCTGTTTTTT.

The chain combines TRBV4-2 with TRBJ1-6; perhaps TRBD1 as D (5 bases). The CDR3 length is 15 residues. The germline gives CDR1 LGHNA, CDR2 YNFKEQ. Trimming took off 0 bases at V and 4 bases at J, with 7 bases between the two ends. CDR3 in amino acids: CASSQDTGYNSPLHF. DNA of the CDR3: TGTGCCAGCAGCCAAGATACAGGTTATAATTCACCCCTCCACTTT.

V usage is TRBV7-3 and J usage is TRBJ2-5; 12 bases align to TRBD2. Germline V lookup: CDR1 SGHTA, CDR2 FQGTGA. Trimming took 5 bases from V and 1 from J; bases not matched to a gene: 8. This CDR3 has 17 amino acids. CDR3 loop: CASSPATSGGIQETQYF. For the CDR3, the DNA is TGTGCCAGCAGCCCTGCGACTAGCGGGGGAATCCAAGAGACCCAGTACTTC.